This T cell receptor (beta chain) was identified during a study of OX40 agonist ivuxolimab in advanced cancers. Study-level points and caveats: Normalized T-cell clonal expansion was also low in a subset of nonresponders.

In its sample, this clone was seen once. Its antigen is undetermined. CDR1 is MNHEY and CDR2 is SMNVEV in the germline V gene (reference sequence). The CDR3 runs to 13 residues. Trimming pared 6 bases from V and 5 bases from J, leaving 13 bases between. Profiled with immunoSEQ multiplex PCR; TCRdb holds only in-frame clones, not every one. The sample yields roughly 26,000 clones, more than 80% seen once. The sample consisted of CD4+ or CD8+ T cells sorted from blood, taken in a trial of the OX40 agonist ivuxolimab. The chain is built from TRBV27 and TRBJ1-1; D uncertain. The source of this sequence is an adult with an advanced solid tumor such as melanoma, head and neck, liver or kidney cancer. For the CDR3, the DNA is TGTGCCAGCAGAACATTCGGGAGTACTGAAGCTTTCTTT. This translates into CASRTFGSTEAFF.